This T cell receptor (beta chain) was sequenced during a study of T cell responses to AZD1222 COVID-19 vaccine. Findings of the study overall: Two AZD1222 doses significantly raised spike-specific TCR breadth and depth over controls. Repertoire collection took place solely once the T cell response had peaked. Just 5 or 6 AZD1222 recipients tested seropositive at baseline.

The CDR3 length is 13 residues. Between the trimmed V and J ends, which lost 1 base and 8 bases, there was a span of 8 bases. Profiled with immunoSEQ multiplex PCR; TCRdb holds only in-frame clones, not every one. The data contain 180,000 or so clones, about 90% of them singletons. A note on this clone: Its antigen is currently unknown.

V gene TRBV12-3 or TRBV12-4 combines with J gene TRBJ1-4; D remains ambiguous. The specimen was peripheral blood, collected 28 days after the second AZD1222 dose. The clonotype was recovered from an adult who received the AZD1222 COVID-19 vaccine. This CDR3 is CASSLGLVEKLFF. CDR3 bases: TGTGCCAGCAGTTTAGGGTTGGTGGAAAAACTGTTTTTT.